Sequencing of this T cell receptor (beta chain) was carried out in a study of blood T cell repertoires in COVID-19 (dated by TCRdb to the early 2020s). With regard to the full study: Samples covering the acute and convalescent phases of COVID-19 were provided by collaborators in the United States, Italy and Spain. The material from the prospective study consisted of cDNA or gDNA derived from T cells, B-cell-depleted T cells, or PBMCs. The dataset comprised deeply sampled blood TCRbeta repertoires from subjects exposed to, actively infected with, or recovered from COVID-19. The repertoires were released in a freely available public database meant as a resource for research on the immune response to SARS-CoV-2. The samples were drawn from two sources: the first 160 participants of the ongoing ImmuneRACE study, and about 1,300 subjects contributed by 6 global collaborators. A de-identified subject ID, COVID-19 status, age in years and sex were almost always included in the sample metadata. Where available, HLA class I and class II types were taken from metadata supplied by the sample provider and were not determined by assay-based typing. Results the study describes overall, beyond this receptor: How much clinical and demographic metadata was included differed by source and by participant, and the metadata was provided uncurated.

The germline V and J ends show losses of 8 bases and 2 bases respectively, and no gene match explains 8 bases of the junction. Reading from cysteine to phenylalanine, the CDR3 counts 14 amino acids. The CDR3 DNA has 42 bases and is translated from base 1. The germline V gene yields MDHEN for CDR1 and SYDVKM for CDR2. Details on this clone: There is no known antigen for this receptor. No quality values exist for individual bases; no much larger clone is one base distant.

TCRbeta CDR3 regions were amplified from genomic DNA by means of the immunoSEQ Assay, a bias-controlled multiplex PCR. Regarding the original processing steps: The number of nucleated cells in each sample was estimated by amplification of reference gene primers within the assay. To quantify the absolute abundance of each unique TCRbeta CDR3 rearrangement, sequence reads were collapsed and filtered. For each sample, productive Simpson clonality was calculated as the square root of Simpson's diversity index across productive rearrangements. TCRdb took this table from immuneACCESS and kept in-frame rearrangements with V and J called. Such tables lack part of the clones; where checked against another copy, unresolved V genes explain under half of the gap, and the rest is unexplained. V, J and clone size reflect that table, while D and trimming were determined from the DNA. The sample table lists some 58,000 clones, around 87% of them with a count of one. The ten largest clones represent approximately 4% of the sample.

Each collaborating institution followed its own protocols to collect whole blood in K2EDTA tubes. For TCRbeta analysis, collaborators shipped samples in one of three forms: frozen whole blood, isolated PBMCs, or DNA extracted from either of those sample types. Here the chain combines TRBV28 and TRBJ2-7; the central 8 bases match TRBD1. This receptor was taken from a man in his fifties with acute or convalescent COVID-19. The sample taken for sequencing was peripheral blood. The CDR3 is CASAAAGGPYEQYF. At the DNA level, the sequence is TGTGCCAGCGCCGCGGCAGGGGGCCCCTACGAGCAGTACTTC.